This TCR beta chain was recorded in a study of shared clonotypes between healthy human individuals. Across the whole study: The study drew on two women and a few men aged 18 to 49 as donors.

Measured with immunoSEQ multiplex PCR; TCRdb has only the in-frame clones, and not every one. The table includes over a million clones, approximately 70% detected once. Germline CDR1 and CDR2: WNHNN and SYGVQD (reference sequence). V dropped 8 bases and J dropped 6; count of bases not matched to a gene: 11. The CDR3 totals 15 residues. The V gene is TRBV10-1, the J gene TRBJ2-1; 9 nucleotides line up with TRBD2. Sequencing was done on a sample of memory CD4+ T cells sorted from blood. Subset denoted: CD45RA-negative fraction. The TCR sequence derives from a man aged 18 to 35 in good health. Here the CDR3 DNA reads TGCGCCAGCTCCGCGATGGGACTAGCCCCCAATGAGCAGTTCTTC. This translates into CASSAMGLAPNEQFF.